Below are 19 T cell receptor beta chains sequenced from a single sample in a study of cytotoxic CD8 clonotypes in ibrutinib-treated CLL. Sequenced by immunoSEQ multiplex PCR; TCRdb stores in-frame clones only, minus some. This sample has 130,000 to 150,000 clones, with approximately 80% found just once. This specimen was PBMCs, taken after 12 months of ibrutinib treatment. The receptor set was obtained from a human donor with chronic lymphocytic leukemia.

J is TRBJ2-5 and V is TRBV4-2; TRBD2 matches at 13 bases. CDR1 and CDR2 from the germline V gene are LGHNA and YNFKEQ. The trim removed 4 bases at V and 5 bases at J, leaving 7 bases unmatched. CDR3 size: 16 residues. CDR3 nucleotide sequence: TGTGCCAGCAGCCTGAGGACTAGCGGGGGCTCGGAGACCCAGTACTTC. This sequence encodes CASSLRTSGGSETQYF.

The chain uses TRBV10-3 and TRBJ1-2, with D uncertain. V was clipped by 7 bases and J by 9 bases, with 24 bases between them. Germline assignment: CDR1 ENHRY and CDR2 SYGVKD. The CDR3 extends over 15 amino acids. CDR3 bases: TGTGCCATCACGGGCGTGGAGGCTCGGTTGCCTAGCTACACCTTC. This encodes CAITGVEARLPSYTF.

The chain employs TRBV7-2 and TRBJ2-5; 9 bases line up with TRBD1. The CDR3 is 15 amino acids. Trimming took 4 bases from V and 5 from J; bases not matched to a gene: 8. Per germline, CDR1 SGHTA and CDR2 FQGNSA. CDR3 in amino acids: CASSSNRGRGETQYF. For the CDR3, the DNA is TGTGCCAGCAGCTCTAACAGGGGGCGCGGGGAGACCCAGTACTTC. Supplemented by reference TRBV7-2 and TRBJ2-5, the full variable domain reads GAGVSQSPSNKVTEKGKDVELRCDPISGHTALYWYRQSLGQGLEFLIYFQGNSAPDKSGLPSDRFSAERTGGSVSTLTIQRTQQEDSAVYLCASSSNRGRGETQYFGPGTRLLVL.

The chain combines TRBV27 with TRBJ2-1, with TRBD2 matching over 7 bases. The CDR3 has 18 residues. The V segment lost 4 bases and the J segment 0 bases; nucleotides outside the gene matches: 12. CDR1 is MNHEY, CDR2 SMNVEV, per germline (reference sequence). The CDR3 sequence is CASSYIGGAGVSYNEQFF. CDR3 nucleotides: TGTGCCAGCAGTTACATAGGAGGGGCGGGAGTCTCCTACAATGAGCAGTTCTTC.

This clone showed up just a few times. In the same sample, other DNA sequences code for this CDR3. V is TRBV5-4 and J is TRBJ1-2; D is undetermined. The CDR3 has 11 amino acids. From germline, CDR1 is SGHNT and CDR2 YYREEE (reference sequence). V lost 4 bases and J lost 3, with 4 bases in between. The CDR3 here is CASSLDYGYTF. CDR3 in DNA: TGTGCCAGCAGCCTGGACTATGGCTACACCTTC.

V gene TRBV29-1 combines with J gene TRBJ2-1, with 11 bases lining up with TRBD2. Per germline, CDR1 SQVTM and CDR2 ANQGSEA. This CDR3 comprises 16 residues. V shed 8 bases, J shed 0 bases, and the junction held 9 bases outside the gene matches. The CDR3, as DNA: TGCAGCCTGGGACTAGCGGAAACTAGCTCCTACAATGAGCAGTTCTTC. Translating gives CSLGLAETSSYNEQFF.

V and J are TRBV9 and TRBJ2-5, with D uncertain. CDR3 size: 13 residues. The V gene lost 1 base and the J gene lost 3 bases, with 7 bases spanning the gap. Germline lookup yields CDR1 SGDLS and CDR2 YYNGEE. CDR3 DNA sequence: TGTGCCAGCAGCGTAAGATTGGAAGAGACCCAGTACTTC. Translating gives CASSVRLEETQYF.

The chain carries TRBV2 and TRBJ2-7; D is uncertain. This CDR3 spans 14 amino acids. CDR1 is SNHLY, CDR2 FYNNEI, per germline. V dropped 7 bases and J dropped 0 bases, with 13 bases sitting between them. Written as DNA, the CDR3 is TGTGCCAGCAAAAGCAAGTCTGGCTCCTACGAGCAGTACTTC. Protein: CASKSKSGSYEQYF.

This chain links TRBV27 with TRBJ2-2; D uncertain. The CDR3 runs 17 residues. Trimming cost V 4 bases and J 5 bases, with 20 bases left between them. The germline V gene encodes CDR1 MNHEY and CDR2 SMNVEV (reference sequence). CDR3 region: CASSYRSAWVRTGELFF. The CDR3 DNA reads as TGTGCCAGCAGTTACCGTAGTGCGTGGGTTCGAACCGGGGAGCTGTTTTTT.

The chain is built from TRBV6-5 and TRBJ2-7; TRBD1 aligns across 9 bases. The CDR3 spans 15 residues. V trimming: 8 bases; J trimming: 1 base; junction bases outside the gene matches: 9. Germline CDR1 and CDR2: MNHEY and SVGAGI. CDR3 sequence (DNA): TGTGCCAGCTCGCTGACCGGGACAGGGTCCTACGAGCAGTACTTC. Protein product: CASSLTGTGSYEQYF.

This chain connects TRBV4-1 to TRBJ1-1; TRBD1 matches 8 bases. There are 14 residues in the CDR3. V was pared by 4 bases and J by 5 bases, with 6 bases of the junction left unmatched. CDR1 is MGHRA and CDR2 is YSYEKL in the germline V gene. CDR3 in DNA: TGCGCCAGCAGCCTGAGGACAGGGCAAACTGAAGCTTTCTTT. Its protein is CASSLRTGQTEAFF.

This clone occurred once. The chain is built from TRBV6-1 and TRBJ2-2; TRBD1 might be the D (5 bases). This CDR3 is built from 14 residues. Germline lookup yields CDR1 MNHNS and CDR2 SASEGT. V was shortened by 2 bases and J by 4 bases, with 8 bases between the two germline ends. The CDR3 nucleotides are TGTGCCAGCAGTGAACAGGGCGGCACCGGGGAGCTGTTTTTT. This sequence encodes CASSEQGGTGELFF.

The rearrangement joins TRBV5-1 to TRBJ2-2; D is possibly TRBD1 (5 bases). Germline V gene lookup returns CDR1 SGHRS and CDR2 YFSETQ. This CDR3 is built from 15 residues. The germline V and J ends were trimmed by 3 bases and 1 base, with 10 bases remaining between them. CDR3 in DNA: TGCGCCAGCAGCTCGGACACCCAGAACACCGGGGAGCTGTTTTTT. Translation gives CASSSDTQNTGELFF.

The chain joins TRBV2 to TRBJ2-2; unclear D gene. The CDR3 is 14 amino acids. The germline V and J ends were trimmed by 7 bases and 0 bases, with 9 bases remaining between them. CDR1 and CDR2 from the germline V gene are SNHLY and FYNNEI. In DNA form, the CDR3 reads TGTGCCAGCATAACAGACGCGAACACCGGGGAGCTGTTTTTT. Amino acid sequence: CASITDANTGELFF.

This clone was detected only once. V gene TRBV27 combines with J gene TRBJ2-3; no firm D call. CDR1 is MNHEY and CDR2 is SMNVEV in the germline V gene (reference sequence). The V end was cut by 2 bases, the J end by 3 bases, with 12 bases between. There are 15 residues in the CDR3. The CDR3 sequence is CASSLREGGTDTQYF. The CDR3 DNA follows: TGTGCCAGCAGTTTAAGGGAAGGTGGGACAGATACGCAGTATTTT.

The CDR3 DNA follows: TGTGCCAGCAGCTTAGGCCCACCCCCGAACACTGAAGCTTTCTTT. Translating gives CASSLGPPPNTEAFF. This sequence joins TRBV7-2 and TRBJ1-1, with D unclear. V was clipped by 1 base and J by 1 base, with 10 bases between them. Germline-derived CDR1 and CDR2 are SGHTA and FQGNSA. The CDR3 runs 15 residues.

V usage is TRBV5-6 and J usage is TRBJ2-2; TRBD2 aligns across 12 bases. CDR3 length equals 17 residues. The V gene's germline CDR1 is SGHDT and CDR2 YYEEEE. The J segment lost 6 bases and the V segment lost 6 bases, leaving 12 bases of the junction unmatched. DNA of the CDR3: TGTGCCAGCAACTTCATCAAGACTAGCGGGAGTCCCGGGGAGCTGTTTTTT. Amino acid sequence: CASNFIKTSGSPGELFF.

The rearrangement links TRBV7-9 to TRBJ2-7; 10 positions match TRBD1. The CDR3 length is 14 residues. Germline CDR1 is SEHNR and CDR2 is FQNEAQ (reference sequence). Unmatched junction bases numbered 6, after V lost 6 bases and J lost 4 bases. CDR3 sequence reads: CASSSTGGRYEQYF. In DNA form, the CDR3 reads TGTGCCAGCAGTTCGACAGGGGGCCGTTACGAGCAGTACTTC.

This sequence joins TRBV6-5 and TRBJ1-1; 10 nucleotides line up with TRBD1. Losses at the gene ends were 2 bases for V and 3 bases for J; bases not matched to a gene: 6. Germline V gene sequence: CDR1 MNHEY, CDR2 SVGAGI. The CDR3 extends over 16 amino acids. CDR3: CASSYTNDRGHTEAFF. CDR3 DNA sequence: TGTGCCAGCAGTTACACCAATGACAGGGGGCACACTGAAGCTTTCTTT.